This record concerns one T cell receptor beta chain sequence. No antigen is known for it. The CDR3 length is 15 residues. Germline V lookup: CDR1 SGHNT, CDR2 YYREEE (reference sequence). The V end was cut by 4 bases, the J end by 0 bases, with 10 bases between. The table came from immunoSEQ multiplex PCR; TCRdb's copy has only in-frame clones and leaves some out. The data show fewer than 850,000 clones, 60% to 80% seen once. The study separated CD4+ cells into CD45RA+ naive and CD45RA-negative memory subsets. This sample stems from a study of shared clonotypes between healthy human individuals. Findings of the study overall: Among donors, clonotype sharing was expected to be affected by sequencing depth. The sharing of about 5% of naive CD4 clonotypes was seen across several donors.

This chain connects TRBV5-4 to TRBJ2-2; D gene unclear. The sequenced sample was memory CD4+ T cells sorted from blood. The subset: CD45RA-negative fraction. This sequence was found in a woman aged 25 to 39 in good health. CDR3 sequence reads: CASSRSPPNTGELFF. CDR3 DNA sequence: TGTGCCAGCAGCCGAAGTCCACCGAACACCGGGGAGCTGTTTTTT.